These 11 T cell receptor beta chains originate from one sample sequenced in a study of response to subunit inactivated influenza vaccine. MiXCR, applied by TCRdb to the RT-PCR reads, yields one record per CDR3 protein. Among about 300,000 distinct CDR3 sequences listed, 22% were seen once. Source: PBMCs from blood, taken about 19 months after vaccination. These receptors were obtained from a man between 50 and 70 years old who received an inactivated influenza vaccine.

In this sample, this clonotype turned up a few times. CDR3 loop: CASRVSWNTEAFF. The CDR3 bases are TGCGCCAGCAGAGTGAGTTGGAACACTGAAGCTTTCTTT. This chain links TRBV5-1 with TRBJ1-1; D is unclear. Germline CDR1 is SGHRS and CDR2 is YFSETQ. V was trimmed by 5 bases and J by 1 base, leaving 9 bases between them. This CDR3 contains 13 residues.

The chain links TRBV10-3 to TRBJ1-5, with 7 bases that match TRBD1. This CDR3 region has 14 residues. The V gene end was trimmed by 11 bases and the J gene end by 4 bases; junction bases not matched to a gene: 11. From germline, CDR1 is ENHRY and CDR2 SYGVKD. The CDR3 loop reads CASSLGTDNQPQHF. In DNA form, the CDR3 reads TGTGCCTCCAGTCTTGGGACAGATAATCAGCCCCAGCATTTT.

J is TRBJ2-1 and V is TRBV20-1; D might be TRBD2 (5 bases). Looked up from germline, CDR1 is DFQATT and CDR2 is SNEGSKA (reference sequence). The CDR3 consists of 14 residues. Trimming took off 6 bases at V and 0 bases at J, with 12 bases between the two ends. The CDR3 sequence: CSAVLGSSYNEQFF. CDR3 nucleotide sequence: TGCAGTGCCGTCCTGGGGAGCTCCTACAATGAGCAGTTCTTC.

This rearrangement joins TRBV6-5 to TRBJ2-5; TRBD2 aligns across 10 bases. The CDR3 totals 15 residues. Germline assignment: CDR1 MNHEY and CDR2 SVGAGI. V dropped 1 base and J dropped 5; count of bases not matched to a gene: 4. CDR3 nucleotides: TGTGCCAGCAGTTACTGGCTAGCGGGGGAGGAGACCCAGTACTTC. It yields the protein CASSYWLAGEETQYF.

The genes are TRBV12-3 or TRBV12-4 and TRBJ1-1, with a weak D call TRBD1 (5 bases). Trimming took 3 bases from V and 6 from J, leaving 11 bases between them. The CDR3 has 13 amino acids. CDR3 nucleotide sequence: TGTGCCAGCAGTTTCGGGCTAGGGGCTGAAGCTTTCTTT. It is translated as CASSFGLGAEAFF.

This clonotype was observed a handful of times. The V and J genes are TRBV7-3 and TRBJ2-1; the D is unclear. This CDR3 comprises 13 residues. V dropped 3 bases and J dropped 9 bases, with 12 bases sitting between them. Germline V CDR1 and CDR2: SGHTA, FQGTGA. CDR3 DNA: TGTGCCAGCAGCTTCGGCCCTGAAGGTGAGCAGTTCTTC. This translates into CASSFGPEGEQFF.

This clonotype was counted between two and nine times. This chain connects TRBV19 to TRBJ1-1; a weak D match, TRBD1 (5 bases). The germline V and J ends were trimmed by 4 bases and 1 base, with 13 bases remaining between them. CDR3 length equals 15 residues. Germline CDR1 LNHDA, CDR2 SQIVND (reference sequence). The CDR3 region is CASSTPLGENTEAFF. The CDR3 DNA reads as TGTGCCAGTAGTACCCCCCTAGGGGAGAACACTGAAGCTTTCTTT.

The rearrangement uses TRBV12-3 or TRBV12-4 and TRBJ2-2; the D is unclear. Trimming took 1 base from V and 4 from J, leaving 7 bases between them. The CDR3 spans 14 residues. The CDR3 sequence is CASSLGQTTGELFF. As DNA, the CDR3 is TGTGCCAGCAGTTTAGGGCAGACCACCGGGGAGCTGTTTTTT.

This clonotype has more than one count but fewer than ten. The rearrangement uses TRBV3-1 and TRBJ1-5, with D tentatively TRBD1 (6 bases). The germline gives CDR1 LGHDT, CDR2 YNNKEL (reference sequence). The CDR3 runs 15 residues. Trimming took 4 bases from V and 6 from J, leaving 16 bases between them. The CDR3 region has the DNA TGTGCCAGCAGCCCCAGGGGAGGGGGTCTTCAGCCCCAGCATTTT. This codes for CASSPRGGGLQPQHF.

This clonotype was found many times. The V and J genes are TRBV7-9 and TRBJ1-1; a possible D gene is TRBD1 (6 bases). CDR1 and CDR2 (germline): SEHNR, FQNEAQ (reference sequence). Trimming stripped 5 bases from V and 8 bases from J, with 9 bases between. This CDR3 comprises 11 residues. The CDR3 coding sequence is TGTGCCAGCAGCCGAGACAGGGAAGCTTTCTTT. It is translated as CASSRDREAFF.

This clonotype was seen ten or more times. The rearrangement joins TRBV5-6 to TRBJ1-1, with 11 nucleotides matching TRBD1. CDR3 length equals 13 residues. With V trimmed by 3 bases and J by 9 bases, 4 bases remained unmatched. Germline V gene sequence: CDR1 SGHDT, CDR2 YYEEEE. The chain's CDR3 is CASSWGQGEKAFF. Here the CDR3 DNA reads TGTGCCAGCAGCTGGGGACAGGGGGAGAAAGCTTTCTTT.